This is a list of T cell receptor beta chains from one sample in a study of blood T cell repertoires in COVID-19. Profiled with immunoSEQ multiplex PCR; TCRdb holds only in-frame clones, not every one. The sample lists 110,000 to 150,000 clones, roughly 90% occurring once. Material for sequencing was PBMCs or T cells enriched from blood (not recorded which). Every receptor here comes from a man aged 50-59 years who had recovered from COVID-19. Each CDR3 is given with its conserved first and last residue. D genes are given only for firm matches. Not all rows give a size; the values are once, few, many and, for expanded clones, a class.

>once|TRBV7-9|TRBJ2-1|NA
TGTGCCAGCAGCGATAAAGACAGGCGGCAAAACAATGAGCAGTTCTTC
CASSDKDRRQNNEQFF
>NA|TRBV25-1|TRBJ1-1|NA
TGTGCCAGCAGTTCCCCAGCCGAGGGGGACACTGAAGCTTTCTTT
CASSSPAEGDTEAFF
>NA|TRBV19|TRBJ2-1|TRBD2
TGTGCCAGTATACAGACTAGCGGTAACAATGAGCAGTTCTTC
CASIQTSGNNEQFF
>NA|TRBV11-1|TRBJ2-5|TRBD2
TGTGCCAGCTCCTCGGGGGGGGCCCGACTTATGGAAACCCAGTACTTC
CASSSGGARLMETQYF
>once|TRBV2|TRBJ1-2|TRBD1
TGTGCCAGCAGTAGGGACAGTAACTATGGCTACACCTTC
CASSRDSNYGYTF
>NA|TRBV7-2|TRBJ2-5|TRBD1
TGTGCCAGCAGTTACCAGACAGGGGAGAGGGAGACCCAGTACTTC
CASSYQTGERETQYF
>NA|TRBV11-3|TRBJ2-1|NA
TGTGCCAGCAGCTTATATAACAATGAGCAGTTCTTC
CASSLYNNEQFF
>NA|TRBV27|TRBJ2-1|TRBD2
TGTGCCAGCAGTTCTCGGAGACTAGCGGGAGGCCCCAATGAGCAGTTCTTC
CASSSRRLAGGPNEQFF
>NA|TRBV5-8|TRBJ1-4|TRBD1
TGTGCCAGCAGCCAGGACAGGGGCTGGAATGAAAAACTGTTTTTT
CASSQDRGWNEKLFF
>NA|TRBV11-3|TRBJ1-1|NA
TGTGCCAGCAGCCCCGGGGGTGGGGTGGCTTTCTTT
CASSPGGGVAFF
>NA|TRBV27|TRBJ1-5|NA
TGTGCCAGCAGGAAAACGACAGGCCCTACTACCTATCAGCCCCAGCATTTT
CASRKTTGPTTYQPQHF
>few|TRBV13|TRBJ1-1|NA
TGTGCCAGCAGCTTAGGGGGGAGGAACACTGAAGCTTTCTTT
CASSLGGRNTEAFF
>NA|TRBV5-1|TRBJ2-7|NA
TGCGCCAGCAGCTTTCAGGGCTCCTACGAGCAGTACTTC
CASSFQGSYEQYF
>NA|TRBV11-2|TRBJ2-7|TRBD2
TGTGCCAGCAGCTGGAGACTAGCGGCTTACTACGAGCAGTACTTC
CASSWRLAAYYEQYF
>NA|TRBV18|TRBJ2-1|NA
TGTGCCAGCTCACCAGGGGGCGGACCCAATGAGCAGTTCTTC
CASSPGGGPNEQFF
>NA|TRBV29-1|TRBJ2-7|TRBD2
TGCAGCGTACGGACTAGCGGGATGGGAGAGCAGTACTTC
CSVRTSGMGEQYF
>NA|TRBV20-1|TRBJ1-2|NA
TGCAGTGCTAGAGATCAAGGGGTGTACACCTTC
CSARDQGVYTF
>NA|TRBV18|TRBJ1-5|NA
TGTGCCAGCTCACCTGGGGGGGATCAGCCCCAGCATTTT
CASSPGGDQPQHF
>NA|TRBV6-5|TRBJ1-5|NA
TGTGCCAGCGATACCAACGGGGGTTATCAGCCCCAGCATTTT
CASDTNGGYQPQHF
>NA|TRBV30|TRBJ1-1|NA
TGTGCCTGGGTCCCCGCAGTCATGAACACTGAAGCTTTCTTT
CAWVPAVMNTEAFF
>once|TRBV2|TRBJ1-1|TRBD1
TGTGCCAGCAGAGACAGGACAGGGGGAAGCACTGAAGCTTTCTTT
CASRDRTGGSTEAFF
>NA|TRBV5-8|TRBJ2-3|NA
TGTGCCAGCAGCTTAAAGCTAGCGAGCACAGATACGCAGTATTTT
CASSLKLASTDTQYF
>NA|TRBV28|TRBJ1-2|NA
TGTGCCAGCAGACTCCTCCAGGGTGGCTATGGCTACACCTTC
CASRLLQGGYGYTF
>NA|TRBV12-3/TRBV12-4|TRBJ1-2|NA
TGTGCCAGCAGTTTTAATCAGGGTCATGGCTACACCTTC
CASSFNQGHGYTF
>NA|TRBV21-1|TRBJ1-1|NA
TGTGCCAGCAGCGACGCATTTCAGGACAGCTTAATGAACACTGAAGCTTTCTTT
CASSDAFQDSLMNTEAFF
>once|TRBV5-1|TRBJ1-2|NA
TGCGCCAGCAGTTTGGCGGGGGGGGCCGGAGACTATGGCTACACCTTC
CASSLAGGAGDYGYTF
>NA|TRBV5-6|TRBJ2-3|NA
TGTGCCAGCAGCTTGTTGGCAGTCCATAGCACAGATACGCAGTATTTT
CASSLLAVHSTDTQYF
>few|TRBV6-5|TRBJ1-2|NA
TGTGCCAGCAAACAGTACATTCTATATGGCTACACCTTC
CASKQYILYGYTF
>NA|TRBV5-8|TRBJ1-6|TRBD1
TGTGCCAGCAGCTTGGGCAGGGGGCTTAATTCACCCCTCCACTTT
CASSLGRGLNSPLHF
>few|TRBV18|TRBJ2-1|TRBD2
TGTGCCAGCTCACTTAGCGGGGTTTTCTACAATGAGCAGTTCTTC
CASSLSGVFYNEQFF
>NA|TRBV27|TRBJ2-1|TRBD2
TGTGCCAGCAGTTCGCCGGGACTAGCGGAGAACTACAATGAGCAGTTCTTC
CASSSPGLAENYNEQFF
>NA|TRBV5-1|TRBJ1-2|NA
TGCGCCAGCAGCTTATTGAGGGTCGGCTATGGCTACACCTTC
CASSLLRVGYGYTF
>NA|TRBV7-5|TRBJ2-6|NA
NA
CARSLPVGQGARGANVLTF
>NA|TRBV3-1/TRBV3-2|TRBJ2-1|NA
TGTGCCAGCAGCCAATCAGGGATCTCGGGCGATGAGCAGTTCTTC
CASSQSGISGDEQFF
>few|TRBV3-1/TRBV3-2|TRBJ1-5|NA
TGTGCCAGCTCGGTAGGGGGGGCGAATCAGCCCCAGCATTTT
CASSVGGANQPQHF
>few|TRBV4-2|TRBJ2-5|TRBD2
TGTGCCAGCAGCCAAGAGCGGGGGGGCCAAGAGACCCAGTACTTC
CASSQERGGQETQYF
>NA|TRBV6-2/TRBV6-3|TRBJ2-5|TRBD2
TGTGCCAGCAGCCGACCAACTAGCGGCCAAGAGACCCAGTACTTC
CASSRPTSGQETQYF
>NA|TRBV5-5|TRBJ2-7|TRBD2
TGTGCCAGCACAAAACTAGCGGGAACCGAGCAGTACTTC
CASTKLAGTEQYF
>NA|TRBV19|TRBJ2-5|NA
TGTGCCAGTAGTAGCCAGGGGTGGGCCCAGTACTTC
CASSSQGWAQYF
>NA|TRBV10-2|TRBJ1-4|NA
TGCGCCAGCAGTGAGTCGGGTGGGGACGGGGGTGAAAAACTGTTTTTT
CASSESGGDGGEKLFF
>NA|TRBV28|TRBJ1-3|NA
TGTGCCAGCAGTTCCCCGAATGACAGAAACACCATATATTTT
CASSSPNDRNTIYF
>NA|TRBV9|TRBJ2-3|NA
TGTGCCAGCAGCGTGAGCGGGCGGATCACAGATACGCAGTATTTT
CASSVSGRITDTQYF
>NA|TRBV12-3/TRBV12-4|TRBJ1-1|NA
TGTGCCAGCAGCCTGGACTCGCCCCAAGCTTTCTTT
CASSLDSPQAFF
>NA|TRBV19|TRBJ1-6|TRBD1
TGTGCCAGTAGGGGAGACAGGGGCTCCTATAATTCACCCCTCCACTTT
CASRGDRGSYNSPLHF
>NA|TRBV30|TRBJ2-3|TRBD2
TGTGCCTGGAGTGCACTAGGCGGGAGCGATACGCAGTATTTT
CAWSALGGSDTQYF
>NA|TRBV4-2|TRBJ1-2|TRBD1
TGTGCCAGCAGCCAAGAAATAGGATTAACAGGGGGCCGTGAGGCTGGCTACACCTTC
CASSQEIGLTGGREAGYTF
>NA|TRBV3-1/TRBV3-2|TRBJ1-1|NA
TGTGCCAGCAGCCAAGAAGGAGGGAACACTGAAGCTTTCTTT
CASSQEGGNTEAFF
>NA|TRBV19|TRBJ1-1|TRBD1
TGTGCCAGTAAGGAGCCGGGACAGGGGATGAACACTGAAGCTTTCTTT
CASKEPGQGMNTEAFF
>NA|TRBV28|TRBJ1-2|NA
TGTGCCAGCGGCGCGAGGGGCTACACCTTC
CASGARGYTF
>NA|TRBV18|TRBJ1-3|NA
TGTGCCAGCTCATCGGGTCCCACTGGAAACACCATATATTTT
CASSSGPTGNTIYF
>NA|TRBV11-1|TRBJ2-1|NA
TGTGCCAGCAGCTTAATGCGGGGCAGGGAGACTGAGCAGTTCTTC
CASSLMRGRETEQFF